The sequence of this T cell receptor (beta chain) was determined in a study of lymphopenia after photon versus proton radiotherapy. Only in-frame clones appear in the TCRdb table, and some are missing; sequencing was by immunoSEQ multiplex PCR. In the table there are fewer than 25,000 clones, about nine tenths of which are singletons. Germline lookup yields CDR1 SGHTA and CDR2 FQGNSA. Trimming took off 5 bases at V and 1 base at J, with 11 bases between the two ends. The length of the CDR3 is 15 residues. The source material was peripheral blood, sampled from a patient treated with proton-based radiotherapy. The rearrangement links TRBV7-2 to TRBJ1-4, with D possibly TRBD1 on 6 matching bases. The source is a woman in her 70s with pancreatic cancer. Some clones in this sample may be carry-over from other donors' samples. Here the CDR3 reads CASSRQGRTNEKLFF. The CDR3 DNA reads TGTGCCAGCAGCCGTCAGGGGCGAACTAATGAAAAACTGTTTTTT.